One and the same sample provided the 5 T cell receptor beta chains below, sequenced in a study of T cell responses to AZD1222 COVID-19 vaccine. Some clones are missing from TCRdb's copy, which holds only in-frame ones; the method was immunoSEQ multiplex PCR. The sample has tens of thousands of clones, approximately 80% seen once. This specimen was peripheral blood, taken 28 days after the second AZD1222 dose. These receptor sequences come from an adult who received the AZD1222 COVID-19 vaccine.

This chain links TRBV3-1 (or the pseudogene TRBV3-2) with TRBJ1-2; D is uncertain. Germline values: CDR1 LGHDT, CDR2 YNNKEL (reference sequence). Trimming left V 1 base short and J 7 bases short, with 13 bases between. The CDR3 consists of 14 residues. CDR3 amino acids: CASSQVGRPRGYTF. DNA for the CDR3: TGTGCCAGCAGCCAAGTGGGCAGGCCCCGTGGCTACACCTTC.

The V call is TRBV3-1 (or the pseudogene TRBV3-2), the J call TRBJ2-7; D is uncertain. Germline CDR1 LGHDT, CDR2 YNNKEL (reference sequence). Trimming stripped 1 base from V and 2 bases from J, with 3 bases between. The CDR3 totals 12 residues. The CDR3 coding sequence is TGTGCCAGCAGCCAAGGGGCCTACGAGCAGTACTTC. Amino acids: CASSQGAYEQYF.

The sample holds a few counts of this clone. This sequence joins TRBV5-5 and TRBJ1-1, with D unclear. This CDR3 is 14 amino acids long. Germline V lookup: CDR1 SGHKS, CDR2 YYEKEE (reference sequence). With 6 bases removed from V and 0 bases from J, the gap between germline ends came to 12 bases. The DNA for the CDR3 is TGTGCCAGCACCTCGCTGGGGATGAACACTGAAGCTTTCTTT. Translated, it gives CASTSLGMNTEAFF.

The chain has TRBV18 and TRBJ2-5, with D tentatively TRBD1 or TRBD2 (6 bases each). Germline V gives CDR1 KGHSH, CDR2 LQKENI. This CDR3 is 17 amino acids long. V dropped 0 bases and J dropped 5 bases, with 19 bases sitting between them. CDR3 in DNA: TGTGCCAGCTCACCACCAAGGATTTTCGGAGGGGGGGAGACCCAGTACTTC. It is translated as CASSPPRIFGGGETQYF.

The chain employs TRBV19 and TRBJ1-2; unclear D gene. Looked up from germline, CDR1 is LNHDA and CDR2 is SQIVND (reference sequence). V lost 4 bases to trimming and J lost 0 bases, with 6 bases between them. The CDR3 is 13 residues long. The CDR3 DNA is TGTGCCAGTAGTACGGCTTCTAACTATGGCTACACCTTC. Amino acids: CASSTASNYGYTF.